A single sample is the source of the 30 T cell receptor beta chains below, sequenced in a study of T cells in Graves' hyperthyroidism and ophthalmopathy. Researchers amplified the TCR beta CDR3 regions from RNA transcripts. HTBI primers were the set used in a first-round RT-PCR of the TCR CDR3. TCRdb reprocessed the multiplex PCR reads with MiXCR, giving one entry per CDR3 protein. The sample holds 310,000 or so distinct CDR3 sequences, about 18% seen once. The specimen was blood. Receptors originate from a woman in her fifties or sixties with Graves' ophthalmopathy.

This chain links TRBV5-1 with TRBJ2-3; TRBD1 agrees at 7 bases. Germline loops: CDR1 SGHRS, CDR2 YFSETQ. The CDR3 contains 13 residues. V gave up 1 base and J gave up 8 bases; unmatched junction bases: 4. This chain's CDR3 is CASSLTGERTQYF. CDR3 nucleotide sequence: TGCGCCAGCAGCTTGACAGGGGAGCGTACGCAGTATTTT.

The chain joins TRBV19 to TRBJ2-7; 9 bases are a match to TRBD2. The CDR3 spans 16 residues. CDR1 LNHDA and CDR2 SQIVND come from the germline V gene (reference sequence). With 2 bases clipped from V and 2 bases from J, the junction kept 7 bases outside the gene matches. The CDR3 loop reads CASSIYASGKAYEQYF. Written as DNA, the CDR3 is TGTGCCAGTAGTATATATGCTAGCGGGAAGGCCTACGAGCAGTACTTC. Filled out from reference TRBV19 and TRBJ2-7, the complete variable domain reads DGGITQSPKYLFRKEGQNVTLSCEQNLNHDAMYWYRQDPGQGLRLIYYSQIVNDFQKGDIAEGYSVSREKKESFPLTVTSAQKNPTAFYLCASSIYASGKAYEQYFGPGTRLTVT.

The chain employs TRBV7-9 and TRBJ2-1; 12 bases line up with TRBD2. The CDR3 runs to 15 residues. Germline V CDR1 and CDR2: SEHNR, FQNEAQ (reference sequence). With V trimmed by 5 bases and J by 8 bases, 7 bases remained unmatched. The CDR3: CASSGGLAGGDEQFF. The CDR3 nucleotides are TGTGCCAGCAGCGGGGGACTAGCGGGCGGCGATGAGCAGTTCTTC. The full variable domain, in which reference TRBV7-9 and TRBJ2-1 provide the parts outside the CDR3, is DTGVSQNPRHKITKRGQNVTFRCDPISEHNRLYWYRQTLGQGPEFLTYFQNEAQLEKSRLLSDRFSAERPKGSFSTLEIQRTEQGDSAMYLCASSGGLAGGDEQFFGPGTRLTVL.

This clonotype came up many times. This sequence joins TRBV2 and TRBJ2-2; D perhaps matches TRBD2 (7 bases). The CDR3 spans 15 residues. The V and J ends lost 8 bases and 1 base respectively, with 14 bases between them. Germline lookup yields CDR1 SNHLY and CDR2 FYNNEI. The CDR3 DNA is TGTGCCAGCGGGGGGGGCAGGGGGAACACCGGGGAGCTGTTTTTT. The encoded protein is CASGGGRGNTGELFF.

This clonotype turned up a few times. This chain connects TRBV5-1 to TRBJ1-5; D may be TRBD1 (6 bases). CDR1 is SGHRS and CDR2 is YFSETQ in the germline V gene. V shed 1 base and J shed 0 bases, with 8 bases lying between them. The CDR3 has 15 amino acids. The chain's CDR3 is CASSLTGSSNQPQHF. CDR3 coding DNA: TGCGCCAGCAGCTTGACAGGGTCTAGCAATCAGCCCCAGCATTTT.

This clonotype was observed many times. The V gene is TRBV10-3, the J gene TRBJ2-5, with D possibly TRBD2 on 5 matching bases. There are 13 residues in the CDR3. Looked up from germline, CDR1 is ENHRY and CDR2 is SYGVKD. The V gene lost 5 bases and the J gene lost 5 bases, with 12 bases spanning the gap. In DNA, the CDR3 is TGTGCCATCAGTTTTAGCGATGGGGAGACCCAGTACTTC. It encodes CAISFSDGETQYF.

This clonotype was picked up many times. The V call is TRBV2, the J call TRBJ1-5, with 8 positions matching TRBD1. Germline CDR1 is SNHLY and CDR2 is FYNNEI. The V gene end was trimmed by 8 bases and the J gene end by 2 bases; junction bases not matched to a gene: 8. This CDR3 is built from 15 residues. This chain's CDR3 is CASLGDRWGNQPQHF. The CDR3, as DNA: TGTGCCAGCCTCGGGGACAGGTGGGGCAATCAGCCCCAGCATTTT.

In the case of this clonotype: This may be a read error: a much more frequent sequence differs by one nucleotide. The V and J genes are TRBV6-2 or TRBV6-3 and TRBJ1-6, with 10 nucleotides matching TRBD1. The germline CDR1 and CDR2 sequences are MNHEY and SVGEGT. There are 16 residues in the CDR3. The CDR3 DNA sequence: TGTGCCAGCAGCGCTGGGACAGGGGCTTTGAATTCACTCCTCCACTTT. Its translation: CASSAGTGALNSLLHF.

This clonotype was seen many times. The V gene is TRBV7-2, the J gene TRBJ1-5; D is unresolved. Between the trimmed V and J ends, which lost 4 bases and 2 bases, there was a span of 6 bases. Germline lookup yields CDR1 SGHTA and CDR2 FQGNSA. This CDR3 contains 13 residues. The CDR3 loop is CASSSWGNQPQHF. The CDR3 DNA is TGTGCCAGCAGCTCCTGGGGCAATCAGCCCCAGCATTTT.

Many counts were recorded for this clonotype. The rearrangement links TRBV2 to TRBJ1-2; D not certain. The V end lost 2 bases, the J end lost 4 bases, and 14 bases lay between the germline ends. The V gene's germline CDR1 is SNHLY and CDR2 FYNNEI. The CDR3 is made up of 15 amino acids. The CDR3 region is CASSESLTSPYGYTF. CDR3 nucleotides: TGTGCCAGCAGTGAATCCCTGACAAGCCCCTATGGCTACACCTTC. The complete variable domain, with remaining parts taken from reference TRBV2 and TRBJ1-2, reads EPEVTQTPSHQVTQMGQEVILRCVPISNHLYFYWYRQILGQKVEFLVSFYNNEISEKSEIFDDQFSVERPDGSNFTLKIRSTKLEDSAMYFCASSESLTSPYGYTFGSGTRLTVV.

The V gene is TRBV20-1, the J gene TRBJ2-3; 9 bases align to TRBD1. Germline CDR1 is DFQATT and CDR2 is SNEGSKA (reference sequence). This CDR3 is built from 15 residues. The ends lost 4 bases at V and 2 bases at J; junction bases unmatched: 7. The CDR3 DNA follows: TGCAGTGCTACCCCCGGGACAGGGAACACAGATACGCAGTATTTT. This encodes CSATPGTGNTDTQYF.

This clonotype was observed a handful of times. This rearrangement joins TRBV7-2 to TRBJ1-3; 7 bases match TRBD1. The CDR3 is 15 amino acids. Germline-derived CDR1 and CDR2 are SGHTA and FQGNSA. J lost 2 bases, V lost 7 bases, and 8 bases had no gene match. CDR3 residues: CASTPDRAAGNTIYF. CDR3 DNA: TGTGCCAGCACTCCCGACAGGGCCGCTGGAAACACCATATATTTT.

This clonotype was found many times. The CDR3, as DNA: TGTGCCAGCAGCATAGGCCGGGAGTCCTACGAGCAGTACTTC. Protein: CASSIGRESYEQYF. The chain combines TRBV7-2 with TRBJ2-7; possible D gene TRBD2, 6 bases. Trimming pared 5 bases from V and 1 base from J, leaving 12 bases between. This CDR3 has 14 amino acids. CDR1 is SGHTA, CDR2 FQGNSA, per germline.

This clonotype was observed a few times. Mismatch with germline at one junction end may stem from a read error. The gene calls are TRBV5-5 and TRBJ2-5, with D possibly being TRBD1 (6 bases). This CDR3 has 13 residues. The germline V gene has CDR1 SGHKS and CDR2 YYEKEE (reference sequence). CDR3 region: CTSSTDRPETQYF. The CDR3 nucleotides are TGTACCAGCAGCACTGACAGGCCAGAGACCCAGTACTTC.

J is TRBJ1-3 and V is TRBV7-3; TRBD1 is a possible D gene (6 bases). CDR3 length: 15 residues. Germline CDR1 SGHTA, CDR2 FQGTGA. V dropped 2 bases and J dropped 2 bases, with 10 bases sitting between them. The CDR3 DNA sequence: TGTGCCAGCAGCTTAGACCCAGGGGCTGGAAACACCATATATTTT. This translates into CASSLDPGAGNTIYF.

This clonotype has a count of ten or more. Here the CDR3 reads CASSLVDQQETQYF. CDR3 nucleotide sequence: TGTGCCAGCAGTTTAGTCGACCAGCAAGAGACCCAGTACTTC. The rearrangement links TRBV27 to TRBJ2-5; D gene uncertain. Germline V CDR1 and CDR2: MNHEY, SMNVEV (reference sequence). V was trimmed by 2 bases and J by 2 bases, leaving 9 bases between them. There are 14 residues in the CDR3.

The chain combines TRBV6-1 with TRBJ1-3; D possibly corresponds to TRBD1 (6 bases). There are 14 residues in the CDR3. CDR1 and CDR2 from the germline V gene are MNHNS and SASEGT. CDR3 residues: CATAGWGAGNTIYF. DNA of the CDR3: TGTGCTACAGCAGGGTGGGGGGCAGGAAACACCATATATTTT.

The CDR3 nucleotides are TGCGCCAGCAGCCCCCTCTTTCCTGGGGCCAACGTCCTGACTTTC. It encodes CASSPLFPGANVLTF. The gene calls are TRBV5-1 and TRBJ2-6; D remains unclear. CDR1 is SGHRS and CDR2 is YFSETQ in the germline V gene. The V and J ends lost 4 bases and 2 bases respectively, with 10 bases between them. The CDR3 runs 15 residues.

This clonotype was found a few times. The chain recombines TRBV29-1 with TRBJ2-5, with D hard to call. This CDR3 region has 12 residues. V dropped 2 bases and J dropped 3 bases, with 7 bases sitting between them. The germline CDR1 and CDR2 sequences are SQVTM and ANQGSEA. Here the CDR3 DNA reads TGCAGCGTTGAAAGGTGGGAAGAGACCCAGTACTTC. This gives the protein CSVERWEETQYF.

The chain has TRBV3-2 and TRBJ2-7. TRBV3-2 is described as a pseudogene. The CDR3 has 16 residues. Here the CDR3 reads CASSQDLFPRRYEQYF. For the CDR3, the DNA is TGTGCCAGCAGCCAAGACTTATTCCCACGCAGGTACGAGCAGTACTTC.

This clonotype was recorded at least ten times. This chain connects TRBV2 to TRBJ1-6; TRBD1 might be the D (6 bases). This CDR3 is built from 14 residues. Germline CDR1 reads SNHLY; CDR2 reads FYNNEI. The V end was cut by 7 bases, the J end by 9 bases, with 16 bases between. CDR3 nucleotide sequence: TGTGCCAGCACCCCCCCCGGGGGCTCTTCACCCCTCCACTTT. Amino acid sequence: CASTPPGGSSPLHF.

This clonotype has ten or more counts. The chain joins TRBV7-9 to TRBJ2-7, with D possibly matching TRBD1 (6 bases). CDR1 is SEHNR, CDR2 FQNEAQ, per germline (reference sequence). V was shortened by 5 bases and J by 0 bases, with 11 bases between the two germline ends. This CDR3 spans 14 amino acids. DNA of the CDR3: TGTGCCAGCAGCCCAAGGGACATCTCCTACGAGCAGTACTTC. This translates into CASSPRDISYEQYF.

This clonotype was recorded many times. This chain's CDR3 is CAWSVHDRGIAEAFF. CDR3 nucleotide sequence: TGTGCCTGGAGTGTACATGACAGGGGGATCGCTGAAGCTTTCTTT. V usage is TRBV30 and J usage is TRBJ1-1; 9 bases are shared with TRBD1. Germline CDR1 reads GTSNPN; CDR2 reads SVGIG (reference sequence). This CDR3 spans 15 amino acids. J was trimmed by 6 bases and V by 0 bases; bases with no gene match: 8.

The V gene is TRBV20-1, the J gene TRBJ2-1; TRBD2 matches at 11 bases. Germline lookup yields CDR1 DFQATT and CDR2 SNEGSKA (reference sequence). The J segment lost 10 bases and the V segment lost 5 bases, leaving 4 bases of the junction unmatched. The CDR3 is 12 residues long. The CDR3 region is CSARLAGREQFF. The CDR3 region has the DNA TGCAGTGCTCGACTAGCGGGAAGAGAGCAGTTCTTC.

This clonotype has only a few counts. The rearrangement links TRBV6-2 or TRBV6-3 to TRBJ2-1, with D possibly being TRBD1 or TRBD2 (5 bases each). The CDR3 extends over 13 amino acids. CDR1 is MNHEY, CDR2 SVGEGT, per germline. V lost 7 bases to trimming and J lost 4 bases, with 11 bases between them. The CDR3 DNA follows: TGTGCCAGCACCCGGGACGGATACAATGAGCAGTTCTTC. Its translation is CASTRDGYNEQFF.

CDR3 coding DNA: TGTGCCAGCAGTGAATATGCTCTCCGGACATCATGGGACACTGAAGCTTTCTTT. It specifies CASSEYALRTSWDTEAFF. The J gene is TRBJ1-1, the V gene TRBV25-1; D perhaps matches TRBD1 (5 bases). Trimming took 0 bases from V and 3 from J, leaving 20 bases between them. The CDR3 totals 18 residues. The germline CDR1 and CDR2 sequences are MGHDK and SYGVNS.

This clonotype came up many times. The chain links TRBV5-1 to TRBJ2-2; TRBD2 matches 9 bases. Trimming cost V 4 bases and J 8 bases; bases outside gene matches: 12. The CDR3 length is 16 residues. Germline lookup yields CDR1 SGHRS and CDR2 YFSETQ. CDR3 sequence (DNA): TGCGCCAGCAGCCCCCGAGGGGGGACTAGCCAAGGGGAGCTGTTTTTT. Translation gives CASSPRGGTSQGELFF.

At least ten counts were recorded for this clonotype. The chain joins TRBV2 to TRBJ1-2; D not resolved. The germline V gene has CDR1 SNHLY and CDR2 FYNNEI. V lost 11 bases and J lost 2, with 15 bases in between. CDR3 length: 13 amino acids. The CDR3 protein is CAGNREPNYGYTF. The CDR3 DNA sequence: TGTGCCGGAAACCGGGAGCCGAACTATGGCTACACCTTC.

The table lists this clonotype with many counts. The J gene is TRBJ1-5, the V gene TRBV20-1; D call uncertain. The CDR3 runs 13 residues. Per germline, CDR1 DFQATT and CDR2 SNEGSKA (reference sequence). Trimming took off 1 base at V and 7 bases at J, with 11 bases between the two ends. CDR3 in DNA: TGCAGTGCTAGAGTCTCGACGGGACAGCCCCAGCATTTT. Translating gives CSARVSTGQPQHF.

V gene TRBV3-1 combines with J gene TRBJ2-3; D may be TRBD2 (6 bases). Trimming left V 0 bases short and J 2 bases short, with 12 bases between. CDR1 LGHDT and CDR2 YNNKEL come from the germline V gene (reference sequence). CDR3 length: 16 amino acids. The CDR3 DNA follows: TGTGCCAGCAGCCAAGACGGTGCTAGCGCCACAGATACGCAGTATTTT. As protein: CASSQDGASATDTQYF.